This TCR beta chain was recorded in a study of blood T cell repertoires in COVID-19. Study overall: From the United States, Italy and Spain came samples of acute and convalescent COVID-19. T cells, B-cell-depleted T cells, or PBMCs supplied cDNA or gDNA.

The data were produced by immunoSEQ multiplex PCR, yet TCRdb's version contains in-frame clones alone and is incomplete. The data show about 130,000 clones, 84% seen once. V lost 4 bases, J lost 2 bases, and 16 bases stayed unmatched. Germline CDR1 reads LNHDA; CDR2 reads SQIVND (reference sequence). This CDR3 region has 20 residues. The receptor was isolated from a woman in her thirties who had recovered from COVID-19. The genes are TRBV19 and TRBJ2-2; 10 nucleotides match TRBD2. The sample taken for sequencing was peripheral blood. The CDR3 is CASSTDQIAGGLLNTGELFF. In DNA, the CDR3 is TGTGCCAGTAGTACCGACCAAATAGCGGGGGGACTTCTAAACACCGGGGAGCTGTTTTTT.